The source of this TCR beta chain is a study of blood T cell repertoires in COVID-19. Using immunoSEQ multiplex PCR, the repertoire was profiled, and TCRdb retains in-frame clones only, with some absent. This sample has 200,000 to 300,000 clones, with about 80% found just once. From germline, CDR1 is MNHEY and CDR2 SVGAGI. This CDR3 contains 16 residues. Unmatched junction bases numbered 6, after V lost 0 bases and J lost 7 bases. Sample: peripheral blood. The TCR sequence derives from a human donor in a cohort sampled during active COVID-19. The chain combines TRBV6-5 with TRBJ1-4, with 9 bases that match TRBD1. CDR3 sequence reads: CASSYSWGQGGEKLFF. CDR3 bases: TGTGCCAGCAGTTACTCATGGGGACAGGGCGGTGAAAAACTGTTTTTT.